This T cell receptor (beta chain) was sequenced for a study of beta chain features in type 1 diabetes. Comment on this clone: Its target is unknown.

CDR3 size: 17 residues. Germline loops: CDR1 MGHDK, CDR2 SYGVNS. V lost 0 bases and J lost 12, with 21 bases in between. The isolated RNA, all of it, was reverse transcribed, so expressed TCRB transcripts were what got sequenced. The average read count of naive, central memory and regulatory T cell samples was several million. The protocol was immunoSEQ multiplex PCR, while the TCRdb copy is restricted to in-frame clones and leaves out a portion. This table holds 25,000 to 30,000 clones, approximately 65% found once. Study-level findings and limits: Among all four CD4+ subsets, Type 1 diabetes patients had TCRB CDR3s that were moderately but significantly shorter.

The sequence was collected from a woman aged 25 to 39 with type 1 diabetes. The sequencing input was Tregs from blood. The chain employs TRBV25-1 and TRBJ1-6; the D gene is possibly TRBD1 (6 bases). This CDR3 reads CASSEYNGREGGGPLHF. CDR3 DNA: TGTGCCAGCAGTGAATATAACGGTCGGGAGGGAGGGGGACCCCTCCACTTT.